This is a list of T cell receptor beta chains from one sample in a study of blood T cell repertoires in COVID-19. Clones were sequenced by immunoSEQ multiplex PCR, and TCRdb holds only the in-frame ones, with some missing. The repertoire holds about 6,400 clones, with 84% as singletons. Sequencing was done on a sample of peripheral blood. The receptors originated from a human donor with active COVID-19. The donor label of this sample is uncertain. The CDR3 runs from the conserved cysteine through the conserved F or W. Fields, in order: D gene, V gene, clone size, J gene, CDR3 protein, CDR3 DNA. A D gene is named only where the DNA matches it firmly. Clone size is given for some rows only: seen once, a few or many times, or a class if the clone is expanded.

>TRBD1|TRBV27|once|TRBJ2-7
CASSRDSGSYEQYF
TGTGCCAGCAGCCGGGACAGTGGCTCCTACGAGCAGTACTTC
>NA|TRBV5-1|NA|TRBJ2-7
CASSLGQSYEQYF
TGCGCCAGCAGCTTGGGACAGTCCTACGAGCAGTACTTC
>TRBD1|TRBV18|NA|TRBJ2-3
CASSPPTGYSTDTQYF
TGTGCCAGCTCACCACCGACAGGGTATAGCACAGATACGCAGTATTTT
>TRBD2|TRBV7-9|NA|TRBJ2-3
CASTSDGSGRGYF
TGTGCCAGCACCTCAGACGGGAGCGGGAGAGGGTATTTT
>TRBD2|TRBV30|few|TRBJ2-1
CAWSVLPSGGGTSKFF
TGTGCCTGGAGTGTACTCCCTAGCGGGGGGGGAACGAGCAAGTTCTTC
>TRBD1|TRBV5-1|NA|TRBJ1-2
CASSLGDREKGYTF
TGCGCCAGCAGCCTGGGGGACAGGGAGAAAGGCTACACCTTC
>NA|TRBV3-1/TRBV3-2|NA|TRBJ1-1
CASSQVGGRTEAFF
TGTGCCAGCAGCCAAGTTGGGGGCCGAACTGAAGCTTTCTTT
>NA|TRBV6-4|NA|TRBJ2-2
CASSDGGNTGELFF
TGTGCCAGCAGTGACGGCGGAAACACCGGGGAGCTGTTTTTT
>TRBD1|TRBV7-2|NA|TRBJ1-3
CASSGQGGGNTIYF
TGTGCCAGCAGCGGACAGGGTGGCGGAAACACCATATATTTT
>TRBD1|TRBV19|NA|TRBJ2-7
CASSIDRGQGYEQYF
TGTGCCAGTAGTATAGATCGGGGACAGGGGTACGAGCAGTACTTC
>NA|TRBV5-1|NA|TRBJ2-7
CASSFGSVVSYEQYF
TGCGCCAGCAGCTTTGGCAGCGTAGTCTCCTACGAGCAGTACTTC
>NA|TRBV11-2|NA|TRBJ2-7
CASSLEPSPRYYEQYF
TGTGCCAGCAGCTTAGAGCCGAGCCCTCGGTACTACGAGCAGTACTTC
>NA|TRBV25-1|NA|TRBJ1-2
CASAGFSGYTF
TGTGCCAGCGCGGGATTTTCCGGCTACACCTTC